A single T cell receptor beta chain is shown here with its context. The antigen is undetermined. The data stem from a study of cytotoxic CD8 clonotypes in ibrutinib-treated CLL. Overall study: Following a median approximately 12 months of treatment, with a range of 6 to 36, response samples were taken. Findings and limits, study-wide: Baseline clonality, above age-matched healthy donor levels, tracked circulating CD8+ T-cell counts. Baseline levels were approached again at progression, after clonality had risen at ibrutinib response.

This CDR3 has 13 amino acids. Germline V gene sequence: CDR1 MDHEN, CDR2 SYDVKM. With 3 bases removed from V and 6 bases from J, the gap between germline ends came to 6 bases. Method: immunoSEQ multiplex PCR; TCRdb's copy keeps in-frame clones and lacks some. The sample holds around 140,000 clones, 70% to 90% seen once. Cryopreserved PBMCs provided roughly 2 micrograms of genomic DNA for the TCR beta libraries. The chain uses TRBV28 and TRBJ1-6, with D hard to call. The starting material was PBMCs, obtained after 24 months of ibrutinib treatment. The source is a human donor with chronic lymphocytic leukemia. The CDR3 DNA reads TGTGCCAGCAGTTTTCAGATTAATTCACCCCTCCACTTT. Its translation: CASSFQINSPLHF.